This T cell receptor beta chain was sequenced during a study of T cell responses to AZD1222 COVID-19 vaccine. Some clones are missing from TCRdb's copy, which holds only in-frame ones; the method was immunoSEQ multiplex PCR. The sample has 100,000 or so clones, about 88% seen once. A single count supports this clone. The antigen remains unidentified. General study findings and limits: Spike-wide coverage was observed for vaccine-associated CD4 TCRs, with dominant responses at 160-218 and 743-854.

This specimen was peripheral blood, taken on day 0 of AZD1222 vaccination. The TCR originated in an adult in good health.

The CDR3: CATSRDGQPQHF. The CDR3 DNA is TGTGCCACCAGCAGAGATGGGCAGCCCCAGCATTTT. V and J are TRBV15 and TRBJ1-5, with D unresolved. Trimming removed 0 bases from V and 7 bases from J, with 4 bases in between. Germline V gene data show CDR1 as LNHNV and CDR2 as YYDKDF (reference sequence). The CDR3 loop spans 12 amino acids.